These 9 T cell receptor beta chains share one sample of origin, sequenced in a study of T-cell memory formation after mild COVID-19 (dated by TCRdb to the early 2020s). The library was obtained by 5' RACE. The reads were generated on an Illumina NovaSeq 6000. The public reads were quality trimmed at Q25 with fastp and then assembled into clones with MiXCR by TCRdb, keeping productive beta chains. Each CDR3 protein gets just one entry, which takes the most common genes and DNA from the rows behind it. The sample includes about 190,000 distinct CDR3 sequences, with 8% to 11% observed a single time. Roughly 3% of the sample is held by the ten biggest clonotypes. The specimen sequenced was PBMCs or a T cell subset sorted from them (not recorded which). These receptors all stem from a man aged 18 to 29 who had mild COVID-19 (a few samples of this study predate the infection). The sample titles of this study are shuffled in the database, so cell type and time point are left out; the donor was told from shared clones.

The chain is built from TRBV20-1 and TRBJ2-7, with unresolved D. CDR3 length: 14 residues. The germline V gene has CDR1 DFQATT and CDR2 SNEGSKA (reference sequence). CDR3 DNA sequence: TGCAGTGATAGAGAATCGTCAAGGGCAGACGAGCAGTACGTC. This encodes CSDRESSRADEQYV.

The chain carries TRBV11-2 and TRBJ1-1; perhaps TRBD1 as D (5 bases). Germline CDR1 reads SGHAT; CDR2 reads FQNNGV. V lost 5 bases and J 4 bases, leaving 14 bases between the germline ends. There are 14 residues in the CDR3. The CDR3 DNA reads TGTGCCAGCAGCACACACGGGGGGGGCACTGAAGCTTTCTTT. Its translation: CASSTHGGGTEAFF. Combining the CDR3 with reference TRBV11-2 and TRBJ1-1 gives the whole variable domain EAGVAQSPRYKIIEKRQSVAFWCNPISGHATLYWYQQILGQGPKLLIQFQNNGVVDDSQLPKDRFSAERLKGVDSTLKIQPAKLEDSAVYLCASSTHGGGTEAFFGQGTRLTVV.

Remarks on this clonotype: A read error may be the cause here, since a much bigger clone is one base away. CDR3 DNA sequence: TGTGCCAGTGGGGTGGGTTTCTACGAGCAGTACTTC. Encoded protein: CASGVGFYEQYF. The chain employs TRBV12-3 or TRBV12-4 and TRBJ2-7; D unresolved. The CDR3 has 12 amino acids. V was clipped by 9 bases and J by 3 bases, with 12 bases between them.

This clonotype came up a few times. The chain recombines TRBV15 with TRBJ2-1; 7 bases are shared with TRBD2. CDR3 length: 17 amino acids. The J segment lost 0 bases and the V segment lost 5 bases, leaving 10 bases of the junction unmatched. The germline V gene encodes CDR1 LNHNV and CDR2 YYDKDF (reference sequence). In DNA, the CDR3 is TGTGCCACCAGCGGGGGGAGGGCGGGGTCCTCCTACAATGAGCAGTTCTTC. Amino acids: CATSGGRAGSSYNEQFF.

The sample holds a few counts of this clonotype. Here the CDR3 DNA reads TGCAGCGTTGTAAGGCAGGGAAGGGGAGCCTATGGCTACACCTTC. This sequence encodes CSVVRQGRGAYGYTF. V usage is TRBV29-1 and J usage is TRBJ1-2, with D possibly TRBD1 on 5 matching bases. The CDR3 extends over 15 amino acids. Germline V lookup: CDR1 SQVTM, CDR2 ANQGSEA. Trimming took 4 bases from V and 4 from J, leaving 19 bases between them.

Ten or more counts support this clonotype. As DNA, the CDR3 is TGCGCCAGCAGCTTTGCGGGGGCGGGCGAGCAGTACTTC. It translates to CASSFAGAGEQYF. The V and J genes are TRBV5-1 and TRBJ2-7, with D perhaps matching TRBD2 (7 bases). The CDR3 covers 13 residues. The V gene's germline CDR1 is SGHRS and CDR2 YFSETQ. V was cut by 2 bases and J by 6 bases, with 12 bases left in between.

The chain has TRBV21-1 and TRBJ1-2; TRBD1 reflects the table's D call only, with no check against the DNA. TRBV21-1 corresponds to a pseudogene. The CDR3 extends over 15 amino acids. CDR3 sequence: CAYPTIGGGNYGYTF. In nucleotides, the CDR3 is TGTGCCTACCCCACAATAGGAGGGGGAAACTATGGCTACACCTTC.

There are a few counts of this clonotype. The V gene is TRBV5-1, the J gene TRBJ2-3; D remains unclear. The CDR3 runs to 14 residues. Trimming stripped 4 bases from V and 2 bases from J, with 11 bases between. Looked up from germline, CDR1 is SGHRS and CDR2 is YFSETQ. The chain's CDR3 is CASSGETNTDTQYF. CDR3 bases: TGCGCCAGCAGCGGGGAAACTAACACAGATACGCAGTATTTT. Combining the CDR3 with reference TRBV5-1 and TRBJ2-3 gives the whole variable domain KAGVTQTPRYLIKTRGQQVTLSCSPISGHRSVSWYQQTPGQGLQFLFEYFSETQRNKGNFPGRFSGRQFSNSRSEMNVSTLELGDSALYLCASSGETNTDTQYFGPGTRLTVL.

The chain couples TRBV5-1 to TRBJ2-2; TRBD2 matches at 8 bases. The germline CDR1 and CDR2 sequences are SGHRS and YFSETQ. This CDR3 comprises 14 residues. The ends lost 6 bases at V and 2 bases at J; junction bases unmatched: 3. The CDR3 here is CASTRGVNTGELFF. In DNA, the CDR3 is TGCGCCAGCACGCGGGGGGTCAACACCGGGGAGCTGTTTTTT.